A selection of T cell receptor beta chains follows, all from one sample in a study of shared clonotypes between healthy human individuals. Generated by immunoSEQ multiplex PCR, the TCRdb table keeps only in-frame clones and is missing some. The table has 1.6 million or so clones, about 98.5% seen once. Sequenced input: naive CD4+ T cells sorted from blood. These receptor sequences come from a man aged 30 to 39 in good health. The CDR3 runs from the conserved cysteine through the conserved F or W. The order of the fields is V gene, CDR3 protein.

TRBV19 CASSIPPTGRSSNQPQHF
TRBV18 CASGRTATNTGELFF
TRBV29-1 CSAGLAGINEQFF
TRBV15 CATSRSAGVGYNEQFF
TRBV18 CASSPFRDRGRRDEKLFF
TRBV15 CATSRDREPQHF
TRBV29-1 CSVGTFSETQYF
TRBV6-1 CASSEAEGNRIYGYTF
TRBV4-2 CASSLRAGGLADTQYF
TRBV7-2 CASSPSSYEQYF
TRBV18 CASSQGLAGVEQFF
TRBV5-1 CASSVPVVVSGDEQFF
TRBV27 CASSFDNTLAGEHNEQFF
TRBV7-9 CASSYGASGNTIYF
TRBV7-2 CASSLISIPVVGNEQFF
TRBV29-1 CSVVEDIAKNIQYF
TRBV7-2 CASRVGQGIGNTIYF
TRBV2 CASSDPYLRDRGRETQYF
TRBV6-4 CASRGVNTEAFF
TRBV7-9 CASSQALGQSGEKLFF
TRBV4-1 CASSQDGGQGAPGKQYF
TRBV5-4 CASSPRTDSSYEQYF
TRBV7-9 CASSFGGRASYNEQFF
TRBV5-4 CASSFRLAGFTDTQYF
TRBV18 CASSLRLAGADEFF
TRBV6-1 CASSETGGTDEQYF
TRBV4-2 CASSPGTGPETQYF
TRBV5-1 CASSLAIADYNEQFF
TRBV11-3 CASSPTRNTEAFF
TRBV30 CAWSGTSGSLGYEQYF
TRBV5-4 CASSLATNYGYTF
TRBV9 CASSSESRQGNIQYF
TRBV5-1 CASNEGMNTEAFF
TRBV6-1 CASSESASFAYEQYF
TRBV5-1 CASSFQGAGANVLTF
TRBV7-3 CASSLTTDGTEAFF
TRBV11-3 CASSSHFNEQFF
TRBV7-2 CASSETGAEQFF
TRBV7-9 CASSISGSSYEQYF
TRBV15 CATSRERVGGIAYEQYF
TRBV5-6 CASSPKDGGRNTIYF
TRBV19 CASSIGNTEAFF
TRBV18 CASSGQGVNYGYTF
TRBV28 CASTIPQGSYNEQFF
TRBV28 CASSRTSGKPYTGELFF
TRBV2 CASSTPGTQGSEAFF
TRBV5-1 CASSGTGDTYNEQFF
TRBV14 CASSQAPGFAGANVLTF